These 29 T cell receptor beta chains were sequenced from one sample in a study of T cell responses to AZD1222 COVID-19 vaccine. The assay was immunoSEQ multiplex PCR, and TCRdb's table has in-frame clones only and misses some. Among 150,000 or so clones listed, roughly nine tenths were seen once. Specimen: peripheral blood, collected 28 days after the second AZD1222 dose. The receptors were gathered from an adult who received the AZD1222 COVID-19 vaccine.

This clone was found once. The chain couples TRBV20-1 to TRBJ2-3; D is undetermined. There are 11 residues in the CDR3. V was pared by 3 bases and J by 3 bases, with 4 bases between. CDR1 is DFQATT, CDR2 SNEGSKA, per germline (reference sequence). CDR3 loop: CSASRTDTQYF. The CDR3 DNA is TGCAGTGCTAGCCGGACAGATACGCAGTATTTT.

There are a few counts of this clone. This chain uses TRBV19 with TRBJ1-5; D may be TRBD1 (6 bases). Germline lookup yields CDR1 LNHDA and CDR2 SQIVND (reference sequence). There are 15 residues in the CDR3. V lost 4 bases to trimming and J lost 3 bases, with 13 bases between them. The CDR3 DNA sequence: TGTGCCAGTAGTAGCGGCGGGACACTCAATCAGCCCCAGCATTTT. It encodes CASSSGGTLNQPQHF.

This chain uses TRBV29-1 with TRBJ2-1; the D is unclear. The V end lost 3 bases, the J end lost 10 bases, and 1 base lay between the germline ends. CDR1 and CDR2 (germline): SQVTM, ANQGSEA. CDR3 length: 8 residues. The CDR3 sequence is CSVDEQFF. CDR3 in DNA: TGCAGCGTTGACGAGCAGTTCTTC.

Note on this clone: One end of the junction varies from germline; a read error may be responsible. CDR3: CASSPQGANSYEQYF. As DNA, the CDR3 is TGTGCCAGCTCCCCACAGGGGGCTAATTCCTACGAGCAGTACTTC. This chain joins TRBV18 and TRBJ2-7, with TRBD1 matching over 9 bases. There are 15 residues in the CDR3. Germline CDR1 reads KGHSH; CDR2 reads LQKENI.

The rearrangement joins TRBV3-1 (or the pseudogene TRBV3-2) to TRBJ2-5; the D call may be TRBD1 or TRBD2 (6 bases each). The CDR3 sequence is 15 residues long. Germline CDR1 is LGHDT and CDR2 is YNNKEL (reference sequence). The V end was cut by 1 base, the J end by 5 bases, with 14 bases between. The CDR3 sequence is CASSQVIGGSETQYF. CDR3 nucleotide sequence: TGTGCCAGCAGCCAAGTGATAGGGGGGTCTGAGACCCAGTACTTC.

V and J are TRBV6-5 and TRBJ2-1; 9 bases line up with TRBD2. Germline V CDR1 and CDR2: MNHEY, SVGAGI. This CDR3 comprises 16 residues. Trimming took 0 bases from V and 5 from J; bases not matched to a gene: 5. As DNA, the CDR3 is TGTGCCAGCAGTTACTCTGCGGGGGGGACCGACAATGAGCAGTTCTTC. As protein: CASSYSAGGTDNEQFF.

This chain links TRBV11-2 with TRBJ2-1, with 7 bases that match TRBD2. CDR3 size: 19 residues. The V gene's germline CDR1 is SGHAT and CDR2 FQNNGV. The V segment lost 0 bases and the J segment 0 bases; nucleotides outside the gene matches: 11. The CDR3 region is CASSLDGGDLAGSYNEQFF. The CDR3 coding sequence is TGTGCCAGCAGCTTAGACGGGGGTGACTTAGCGGGCTCCTACAATGAGCAGTTCTTC.

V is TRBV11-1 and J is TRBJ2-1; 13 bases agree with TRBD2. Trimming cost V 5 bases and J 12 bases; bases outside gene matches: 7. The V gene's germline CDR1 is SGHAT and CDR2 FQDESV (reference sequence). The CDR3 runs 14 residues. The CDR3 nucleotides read TGTGCCAGCAGCCTCGTGACTAGCGGGAGGACGCAGTTCTTC. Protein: CASSLVTSGRTQFF.

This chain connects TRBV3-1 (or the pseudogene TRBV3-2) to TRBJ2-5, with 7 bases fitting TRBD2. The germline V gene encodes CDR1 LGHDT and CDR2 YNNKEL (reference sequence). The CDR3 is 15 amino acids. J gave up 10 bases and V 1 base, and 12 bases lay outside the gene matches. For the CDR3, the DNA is TGTGCCAGCAGCCAAGCAGGGACCCGTGGGGGGGACCAGTACTTC. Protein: CASSQAGTRGGDQYF.

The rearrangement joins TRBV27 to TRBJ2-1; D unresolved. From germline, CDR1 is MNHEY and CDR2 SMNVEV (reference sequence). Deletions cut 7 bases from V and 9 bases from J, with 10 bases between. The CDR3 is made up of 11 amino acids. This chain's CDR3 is CASTLGFEQFF. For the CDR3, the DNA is TGTGCCAGCACCCTGGGGTTTGAGCAGTTCTTC.

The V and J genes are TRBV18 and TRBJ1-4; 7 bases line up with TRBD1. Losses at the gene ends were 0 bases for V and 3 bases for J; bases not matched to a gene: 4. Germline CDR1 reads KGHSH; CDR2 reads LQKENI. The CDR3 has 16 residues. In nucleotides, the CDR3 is TGTGCCAGCTCACCACCGACAGGGCTTGCTAATGAAAAACTGTTTTTT. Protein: CASSPPTGLANEKLFF. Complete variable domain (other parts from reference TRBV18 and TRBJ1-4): NAGVMQNPRHLVRRRGQEARLRCSPMKGHSHVYWYRQLPEEGLKFMVYLQKENIIDESGMPKERFSAEFPKEGPSILRIQQVVRGDSAAYFCASSPPTGLANEKLFFGSGTQLSVL.

CDR3 amino acids: CASSSTIRGPANSPLHF. The CDR3 DNA sequence: TGTGCCAGCAGCTCGACTATCAGGGGTCCCGCTAATTCACCCCTCCACTTT. This sequence joins TRBV5-8 and TRBJ1-6, with a weak D call TRBD1 (6 bases). The CDR3 spans 17 residues. Germline loops: CDR1 SGHTS, CDR2 YDEGEE. V lost 3 bases and J lost 6, with 19 bases in between.

The CDR3 DNA follows: TGTGCCAGCACCTACAACCGGAACACTGAAGCTTTCTTT. Protein sequence: CASTYNRNTEAFF. The J gene is TRBJ1-1, the V gene TRBV12-3 or TRBV12-4; D is unclear. The CDR3 covers 13 residues. The V end lost 7 bases, the J end lost 1 base, and 10 bases lay between the germline ends.

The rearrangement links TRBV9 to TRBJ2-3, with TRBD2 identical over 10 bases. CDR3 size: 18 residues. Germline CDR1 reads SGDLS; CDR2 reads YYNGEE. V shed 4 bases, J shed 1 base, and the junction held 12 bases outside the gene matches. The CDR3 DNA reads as TGTGCCAGCAGCCCGGAGACTAGCGGGTCGGTGGGCACAGATACGCAGTATTTT. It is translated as CASSPETSGSVGTDTQYF. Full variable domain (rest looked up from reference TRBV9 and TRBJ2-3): DSGVTQTPKHLITATGQRVTLRCSPRSGDLSVYWYQQSLDQGLQFLIQYYNGEERAKGNILERFSAQQFPDLHSELNLSSLELGDSALYFCASSPETSGSVGTDTQYFGPGTRLTVL.

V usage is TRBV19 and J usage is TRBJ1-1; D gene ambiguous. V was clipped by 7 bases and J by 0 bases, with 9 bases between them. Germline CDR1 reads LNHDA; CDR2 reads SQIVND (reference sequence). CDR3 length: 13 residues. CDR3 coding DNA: TGTGCCAGTAAGGACCCCGTGAACACTGAAGCTTTCTTT. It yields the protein CASKDPVNTEAFF.

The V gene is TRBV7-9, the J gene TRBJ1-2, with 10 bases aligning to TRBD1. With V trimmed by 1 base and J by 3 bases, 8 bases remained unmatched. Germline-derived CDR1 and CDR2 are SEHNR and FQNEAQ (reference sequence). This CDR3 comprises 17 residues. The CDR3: CASSLGDRGLRDYGYTF. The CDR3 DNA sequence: TGTGCCAGCAGCTTAGGAGACAGGGGGCTTAGGGACTATGGCTACACCTTC.

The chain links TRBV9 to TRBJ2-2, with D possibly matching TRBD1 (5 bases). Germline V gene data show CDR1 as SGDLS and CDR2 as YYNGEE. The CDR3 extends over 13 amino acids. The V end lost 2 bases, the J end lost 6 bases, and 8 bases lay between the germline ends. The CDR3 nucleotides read TGTGCCAGCAGCGTCAGGGTCGCCGGGGAGCTGTTTTTT. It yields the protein CASSVRVAGELFF.

The CDR3 DNA reads as TGTGCCAGCAGCCACCTAAAGGGGGTGAACACTGAAGCTTTCTTT. Its protein is CASSHLKGVNTEAFF. J is TRBJ1-1 and V is TRBV14; possibly TRBD1 for D (6 bases). The CDR3 spans 15 residues. Germline V gives CDR1 SGHDN, CDR2 FVKESK. V lost 3 bases to trimming and J lost 0 bases, with 11 bases between them.

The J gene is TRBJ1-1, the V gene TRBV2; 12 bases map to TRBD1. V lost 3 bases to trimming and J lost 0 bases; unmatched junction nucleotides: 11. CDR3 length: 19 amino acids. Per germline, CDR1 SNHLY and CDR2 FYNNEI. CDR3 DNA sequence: TGTGCCAGCAGTGAGTTTTGGGACAGGGGGCGTCTGATGAACACTGAAGCTTTCTTT. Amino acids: CASSEFWDRGRLMNTEAFF.

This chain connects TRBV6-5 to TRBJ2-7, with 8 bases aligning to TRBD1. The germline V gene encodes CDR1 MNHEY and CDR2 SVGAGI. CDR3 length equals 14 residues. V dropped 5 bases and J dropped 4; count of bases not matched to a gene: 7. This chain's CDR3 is CASSPVRQGYEQYF. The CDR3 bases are TGTGCCAGCAGTCCTGTGCGACAGGGGTACGAGCAGTACTTC.

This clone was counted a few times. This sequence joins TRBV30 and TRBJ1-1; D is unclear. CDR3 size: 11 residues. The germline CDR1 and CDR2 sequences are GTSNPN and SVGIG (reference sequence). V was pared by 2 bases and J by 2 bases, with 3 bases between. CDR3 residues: CAWSTNTEAFF. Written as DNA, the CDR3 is TGTGCCTGGAGTACCAACACTGAAGCTTTCTTT.

Here the CDR3 DNA reads TGTGCCAGCAGCGGGGACCAACCCCGGGGCTACACCTTC. Its protein product is CASSGDQPRGYTF. The J gene is TRBJ1-2, the V gene TRBV6-5; perhaps TRBD1 as D (5 bases). The CDR3 runs 13 residues. The germline V and J ends were trimmed by 6 bases and 8 bases, with 16 bases remaining between them. Germline V gene data show CDR1 as MNHEY and CDR2 as SVGAGI.

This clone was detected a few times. The DNA for the CDR3 is TGTGCCAGCAGCTCCACACGAAGCCCCACAGATACGCAGTATTTT. Residues: CASSSTRSPTDTQYF. This chain links TRBV11-3 with TRBJ2-3; D is unresolved. CDR3 length equals 15 residues. The germline V gene has CDR1 SGHNT and CDR2 YENEEA. V was clipped by 4 bases and J by 2 bases, with 13 bases between them.

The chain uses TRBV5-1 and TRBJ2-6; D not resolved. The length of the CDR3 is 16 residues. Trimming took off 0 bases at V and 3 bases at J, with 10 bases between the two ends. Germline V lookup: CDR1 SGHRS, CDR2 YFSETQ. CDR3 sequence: CASSLAPMDGANVLTF. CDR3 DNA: TGCGCCAGCAGCTTGGCCCCCATGGATGGGGCCAACGTCCTGACTTTC.

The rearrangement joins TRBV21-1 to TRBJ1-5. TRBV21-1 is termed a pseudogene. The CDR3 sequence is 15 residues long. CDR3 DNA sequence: TGTGCCAGCTCCAGAGGGGCGCGGCGGGGGCAGCCCCAGCATTTT. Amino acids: CASSRGARRGQPQHF.

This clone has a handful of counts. CDR3 region: CASSRTSGGARDTQYF. The CDR3 DNA reads TGTGCCAGCAGCCGGACTAGCGGGGGGGCACGAGATACGCAGTATTTT. V gene TRBV9 combines with J gene TRBJ2-3; 15 bases agree with TRBD2. V shed 4 bases, J shed 5 bases, and the junction held 5 bases outside the gene matches. The CDR3 runs to 16 residues. Germline CDR1 SGDLS, CDR2 YYNGEE.

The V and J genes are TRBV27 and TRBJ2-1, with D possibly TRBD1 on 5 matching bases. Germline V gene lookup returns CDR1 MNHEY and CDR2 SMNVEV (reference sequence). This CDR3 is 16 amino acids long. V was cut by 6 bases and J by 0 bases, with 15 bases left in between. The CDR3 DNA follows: TGTGCCAGCAGCCTGATTAGGGGAAGCTCCTACAATGAGCAGTTCTTC. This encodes CASSLIRGSSYNEQFF.

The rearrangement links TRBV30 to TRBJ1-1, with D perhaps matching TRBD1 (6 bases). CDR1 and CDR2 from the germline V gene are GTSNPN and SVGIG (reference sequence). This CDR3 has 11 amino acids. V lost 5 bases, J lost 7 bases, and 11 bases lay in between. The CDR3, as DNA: TGTGCCTGGGGATGGACAGATGAAGCTTTCTTT. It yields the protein CAWGWTDEAFF. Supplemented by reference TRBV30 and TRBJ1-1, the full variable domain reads SQTIHQWPATLVQPVGSPLSLECTVEGTSNPNLYWYRQAAGRGLQLLFYSVGIGQISSEVPQNLSASRPQDRQFILSSKKLLLSDSGFYLCAWGWTDEAFFGQGTRLTVV.

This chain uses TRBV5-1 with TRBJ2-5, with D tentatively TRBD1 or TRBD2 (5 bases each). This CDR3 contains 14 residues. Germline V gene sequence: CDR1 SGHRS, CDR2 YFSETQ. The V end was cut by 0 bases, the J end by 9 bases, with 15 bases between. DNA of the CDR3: TGCGCCAGCAGCTTGGAGCAGTCAGGGACGGCCCAGTACTTC. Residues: CASSLEQSGTAQYF.